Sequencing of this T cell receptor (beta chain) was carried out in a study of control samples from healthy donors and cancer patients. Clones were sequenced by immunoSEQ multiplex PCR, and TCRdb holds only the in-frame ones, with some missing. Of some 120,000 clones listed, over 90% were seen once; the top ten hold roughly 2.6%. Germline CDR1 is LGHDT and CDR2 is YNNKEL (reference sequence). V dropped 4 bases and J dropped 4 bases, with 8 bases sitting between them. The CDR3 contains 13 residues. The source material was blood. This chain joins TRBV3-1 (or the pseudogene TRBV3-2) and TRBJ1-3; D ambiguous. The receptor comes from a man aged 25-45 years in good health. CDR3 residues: CASSLRSGNTIYF. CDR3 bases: TGTGCCAGCAGCCTCCGGTCAGGAAACACCATATATTTT.